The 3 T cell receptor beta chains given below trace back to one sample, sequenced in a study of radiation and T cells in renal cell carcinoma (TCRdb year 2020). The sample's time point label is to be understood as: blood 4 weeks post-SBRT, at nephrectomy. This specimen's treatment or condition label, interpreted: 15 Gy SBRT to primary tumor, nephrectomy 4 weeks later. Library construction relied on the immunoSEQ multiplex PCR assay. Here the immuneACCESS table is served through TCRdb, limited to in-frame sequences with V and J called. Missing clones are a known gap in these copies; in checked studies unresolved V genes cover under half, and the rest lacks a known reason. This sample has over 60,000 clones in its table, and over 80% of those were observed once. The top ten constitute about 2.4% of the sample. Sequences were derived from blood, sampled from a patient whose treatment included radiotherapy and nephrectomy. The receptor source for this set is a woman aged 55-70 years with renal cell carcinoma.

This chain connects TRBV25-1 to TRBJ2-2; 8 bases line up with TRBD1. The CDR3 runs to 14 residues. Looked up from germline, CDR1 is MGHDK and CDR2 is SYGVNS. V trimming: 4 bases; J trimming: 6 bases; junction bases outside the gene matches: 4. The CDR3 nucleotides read TGTGCCAGCAGTGTACAGGGGGTGGCCGGGGAGCTGTTTTTT. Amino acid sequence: CASSVQGVAGELFF.

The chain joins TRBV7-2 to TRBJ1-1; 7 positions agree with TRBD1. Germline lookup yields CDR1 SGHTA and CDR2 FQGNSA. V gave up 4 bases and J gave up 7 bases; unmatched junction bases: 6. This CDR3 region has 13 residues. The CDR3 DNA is TGTGCCAGCAGCTCAGGACAGGACCTTGAAGCTTTCTTT. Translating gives CASSSGQDLEAFF.

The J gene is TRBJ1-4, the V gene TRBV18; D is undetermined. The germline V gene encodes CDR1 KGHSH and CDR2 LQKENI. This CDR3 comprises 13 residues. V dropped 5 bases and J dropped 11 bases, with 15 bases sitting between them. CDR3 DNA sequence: TGTGCCAGCTCAGGGGAAGCGGACCGGAAACTGTTTTTT. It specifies CASSGEADRKLFF.